Detailed here is one T cell receptor (beta chain). Autoimmune disease history or systemic immunosuppression excluded patients. Researchers took blood at baseline, on cycle 4 day 1, and on cycle 7 day 1. Deletions cut 0 bases from V and 6 bases from J, with 9 bases between. This CDR3 region has 15 residues. Germline values: CDR1 SGHAT, CDR2 FQNNGV. The source of the sample is a study of OX40 agonist ivuxolimab in advanced cancers. Turning to the study itself: The mean age was approximately 60 years, ranging from 23 to 79, with about 87% of participants male.

Some clones are missing from TCRdb's copy, which holds only in-frame ones; the method was immunoSEQ multiplex PCR. Among 90,000 to 95,000 clones listed, 70% to 90% were seen once. The chain is built from TRBV11-2 and TRBJ1-6, with a weak D call TRBD1 (5 bases). This sample comprised CD4+ or CD8+ T cells sorted from blood, obtained in a trial of the OX40 agonist ivuxolimab. The origin of this receptor is an adult with an advanced solid tumor such as melanoma, head and neck, liver or kidney cancer. This CDR3 is CASSLEPGPNSPLHF. The DNA of the CDR3 is TGTGCCAGCAGCTTAGAGCCAGGGCCTAATTCACCCCTCCACTTT.